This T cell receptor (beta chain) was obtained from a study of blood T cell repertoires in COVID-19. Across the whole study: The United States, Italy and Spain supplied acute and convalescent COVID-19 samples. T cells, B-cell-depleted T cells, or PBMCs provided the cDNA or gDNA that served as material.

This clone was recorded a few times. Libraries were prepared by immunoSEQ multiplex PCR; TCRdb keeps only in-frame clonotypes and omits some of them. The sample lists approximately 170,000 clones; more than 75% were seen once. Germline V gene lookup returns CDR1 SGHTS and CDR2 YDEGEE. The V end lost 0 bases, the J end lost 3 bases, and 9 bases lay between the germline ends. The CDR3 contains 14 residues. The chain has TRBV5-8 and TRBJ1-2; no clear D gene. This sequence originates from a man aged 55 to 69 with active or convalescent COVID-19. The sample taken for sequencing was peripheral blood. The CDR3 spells CASSLVGQDYGYTF. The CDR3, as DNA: TGTGCCAGCAGCTTGGTAGGTCAGGACTATGGCTACACCTTC.